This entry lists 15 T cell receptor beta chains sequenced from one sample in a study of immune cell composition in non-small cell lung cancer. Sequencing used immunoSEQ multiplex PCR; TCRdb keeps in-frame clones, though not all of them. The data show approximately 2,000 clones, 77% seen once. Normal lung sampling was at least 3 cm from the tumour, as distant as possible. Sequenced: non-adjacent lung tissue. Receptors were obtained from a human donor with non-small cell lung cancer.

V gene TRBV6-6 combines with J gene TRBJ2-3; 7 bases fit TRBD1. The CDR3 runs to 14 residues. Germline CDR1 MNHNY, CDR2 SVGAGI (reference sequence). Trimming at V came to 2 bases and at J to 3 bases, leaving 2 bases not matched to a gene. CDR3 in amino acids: CASSYDRATDTQYF. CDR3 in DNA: TGTGCCAGCAGTTACGACAGGGCGACAGATACGCAGTATTTT.

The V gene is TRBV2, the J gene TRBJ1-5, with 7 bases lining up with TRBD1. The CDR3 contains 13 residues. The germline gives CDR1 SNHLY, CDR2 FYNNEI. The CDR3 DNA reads TGTGGACACCCCGGGACAGATAATCAGCCCCAGCATTTT. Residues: CGHPGTDNQPQHF.

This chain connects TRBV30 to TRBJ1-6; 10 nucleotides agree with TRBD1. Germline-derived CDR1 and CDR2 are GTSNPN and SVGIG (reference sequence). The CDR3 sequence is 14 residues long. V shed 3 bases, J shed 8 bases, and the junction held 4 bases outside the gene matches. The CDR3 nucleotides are TGTGCCTGGAGCCGGGACAGGGGTGATTCACCCCTCCACTTT. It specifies CAWSRDRGDSPLHF.

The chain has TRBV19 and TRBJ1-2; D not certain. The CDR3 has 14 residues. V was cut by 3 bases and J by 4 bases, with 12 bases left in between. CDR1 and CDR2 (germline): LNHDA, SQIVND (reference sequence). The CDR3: CASSIAAGGYGYTF. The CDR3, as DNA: TGTGCCAGTAGTATTGCCGCGGGCGGCTATGGCTACACCTTC.

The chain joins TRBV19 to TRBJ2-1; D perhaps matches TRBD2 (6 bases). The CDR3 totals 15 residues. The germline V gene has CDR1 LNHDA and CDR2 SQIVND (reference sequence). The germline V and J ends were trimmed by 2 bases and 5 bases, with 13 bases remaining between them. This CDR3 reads CASSIWIAADNEQFF. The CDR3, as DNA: TGTGCCAGTAGTATATGGATAGCGGCAGACAATGAGCAGTTCTTC.

The CDR3: CASSLVASGGLWNEQFF. The CDR3 DNA sequence: TGCGCCAGCAGCTTGGTGGCTAGCGGGGGGCTCTGGAATGAGCAGTTCTTC. The V and J genes are TRBV5-1 and TRBJ2-1; TRBD2 matches 11 bases. V dropped 0 bases and J dropped 7; count of bases not matched to a gene: 9. The length of the CDR3 is 17 residues. Germline-derived CDR1 and CDR2 are SGHRS and YFSETQ.

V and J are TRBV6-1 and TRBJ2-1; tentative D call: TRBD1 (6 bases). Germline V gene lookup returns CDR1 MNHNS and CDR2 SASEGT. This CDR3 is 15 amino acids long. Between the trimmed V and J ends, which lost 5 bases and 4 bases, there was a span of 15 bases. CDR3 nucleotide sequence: TGTGCCAGCAGTAAATCCGGGACAAAGTACAATGAGCAGTTCTTC. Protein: CASSKSGTKYNEQFF.

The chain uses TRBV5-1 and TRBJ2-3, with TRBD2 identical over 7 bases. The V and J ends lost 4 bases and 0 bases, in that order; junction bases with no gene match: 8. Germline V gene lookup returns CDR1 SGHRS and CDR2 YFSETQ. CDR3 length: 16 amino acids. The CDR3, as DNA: TGCGCCAGCAGCCCCTTTGGGGGGGGGAGCACAGATACGCAGTATTTT. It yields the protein CASSPFGGGSTDTQYF.

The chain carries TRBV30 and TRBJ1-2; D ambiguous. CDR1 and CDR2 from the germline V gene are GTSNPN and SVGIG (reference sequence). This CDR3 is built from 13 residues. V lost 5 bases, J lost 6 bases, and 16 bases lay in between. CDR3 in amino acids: CAWVGRSIHGYTF. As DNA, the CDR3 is TGTGCCTGGGTCGGGAGGTCTATACATGGCTACACCTTC.

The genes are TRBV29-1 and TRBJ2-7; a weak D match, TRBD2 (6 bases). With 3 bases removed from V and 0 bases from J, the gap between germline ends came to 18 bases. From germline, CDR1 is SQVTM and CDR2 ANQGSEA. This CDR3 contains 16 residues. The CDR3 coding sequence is TGCAGCGTTGACGGGGGTGAGTGGGGAGGCTCCTACGAGCAGTACTTC. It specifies CSVDGGEWGGSYEQYF.

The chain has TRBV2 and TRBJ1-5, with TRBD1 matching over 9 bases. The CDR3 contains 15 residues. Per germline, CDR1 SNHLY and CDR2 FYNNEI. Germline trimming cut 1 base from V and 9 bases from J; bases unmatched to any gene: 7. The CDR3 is CASSEGNRGLPPQHF. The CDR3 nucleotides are TGTGCCAGCAGTGAAGGGAACAGGGGGCTTCCGCCCCAGCATTTT.

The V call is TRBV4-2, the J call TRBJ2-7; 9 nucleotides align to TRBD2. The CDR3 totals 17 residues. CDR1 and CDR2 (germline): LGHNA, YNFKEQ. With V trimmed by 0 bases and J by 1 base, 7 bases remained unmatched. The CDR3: CASSQEASGGLSYEQYF. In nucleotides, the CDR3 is TGTGCCAGCAGCCAAGAAGCGAGCGGGGGGCTTTCCTACGAGCAGTACTTC.

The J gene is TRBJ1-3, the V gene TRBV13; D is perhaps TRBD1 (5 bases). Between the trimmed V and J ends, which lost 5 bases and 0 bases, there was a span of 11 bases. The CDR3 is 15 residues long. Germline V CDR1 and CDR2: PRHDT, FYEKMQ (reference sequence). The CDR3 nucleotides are TGTGCCAGCAGCGCCTACCAGGGCTCTGGAAACACCATATATTTT. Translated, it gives CASSAYQGSGNTIYF. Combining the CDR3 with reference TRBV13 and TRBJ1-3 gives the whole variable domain AAGVIQSPRHLIKEKRETATLKCYPIPRHDTVYWYQQGPGQDPQFLISFYEKMQSDKGSIPDRFSAQQFSDYHSELNMSSLELGDSALYFCASSAYQGSGNTIYFGEGSWLTVV.

CDR3 nucleotide sequence: TGTGCCAGCAGCGTAGATCCCCGGGGTGAAAAACTGTTTTTT. Translating gives CASSVDPRGEKLFF. V and J are TRBV9 and TRBJ1-4; D is ambiguous. V lost 0 bases and J 7 bases, leaving 10 bases between the germline ends. Germline V lookup: CDR1 SGDLS, CDR2 YYNGEE. The CDR3 has 14 amino acids.

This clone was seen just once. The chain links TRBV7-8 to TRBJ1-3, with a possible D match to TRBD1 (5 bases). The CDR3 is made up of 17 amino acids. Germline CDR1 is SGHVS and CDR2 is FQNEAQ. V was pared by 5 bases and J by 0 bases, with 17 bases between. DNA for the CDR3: TGTGCCAGCAGCCCTTATGTAGCGGGGGTCTCTGGAAACACCATATATTTT. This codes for CASSPYVAGVSGNTIYF.